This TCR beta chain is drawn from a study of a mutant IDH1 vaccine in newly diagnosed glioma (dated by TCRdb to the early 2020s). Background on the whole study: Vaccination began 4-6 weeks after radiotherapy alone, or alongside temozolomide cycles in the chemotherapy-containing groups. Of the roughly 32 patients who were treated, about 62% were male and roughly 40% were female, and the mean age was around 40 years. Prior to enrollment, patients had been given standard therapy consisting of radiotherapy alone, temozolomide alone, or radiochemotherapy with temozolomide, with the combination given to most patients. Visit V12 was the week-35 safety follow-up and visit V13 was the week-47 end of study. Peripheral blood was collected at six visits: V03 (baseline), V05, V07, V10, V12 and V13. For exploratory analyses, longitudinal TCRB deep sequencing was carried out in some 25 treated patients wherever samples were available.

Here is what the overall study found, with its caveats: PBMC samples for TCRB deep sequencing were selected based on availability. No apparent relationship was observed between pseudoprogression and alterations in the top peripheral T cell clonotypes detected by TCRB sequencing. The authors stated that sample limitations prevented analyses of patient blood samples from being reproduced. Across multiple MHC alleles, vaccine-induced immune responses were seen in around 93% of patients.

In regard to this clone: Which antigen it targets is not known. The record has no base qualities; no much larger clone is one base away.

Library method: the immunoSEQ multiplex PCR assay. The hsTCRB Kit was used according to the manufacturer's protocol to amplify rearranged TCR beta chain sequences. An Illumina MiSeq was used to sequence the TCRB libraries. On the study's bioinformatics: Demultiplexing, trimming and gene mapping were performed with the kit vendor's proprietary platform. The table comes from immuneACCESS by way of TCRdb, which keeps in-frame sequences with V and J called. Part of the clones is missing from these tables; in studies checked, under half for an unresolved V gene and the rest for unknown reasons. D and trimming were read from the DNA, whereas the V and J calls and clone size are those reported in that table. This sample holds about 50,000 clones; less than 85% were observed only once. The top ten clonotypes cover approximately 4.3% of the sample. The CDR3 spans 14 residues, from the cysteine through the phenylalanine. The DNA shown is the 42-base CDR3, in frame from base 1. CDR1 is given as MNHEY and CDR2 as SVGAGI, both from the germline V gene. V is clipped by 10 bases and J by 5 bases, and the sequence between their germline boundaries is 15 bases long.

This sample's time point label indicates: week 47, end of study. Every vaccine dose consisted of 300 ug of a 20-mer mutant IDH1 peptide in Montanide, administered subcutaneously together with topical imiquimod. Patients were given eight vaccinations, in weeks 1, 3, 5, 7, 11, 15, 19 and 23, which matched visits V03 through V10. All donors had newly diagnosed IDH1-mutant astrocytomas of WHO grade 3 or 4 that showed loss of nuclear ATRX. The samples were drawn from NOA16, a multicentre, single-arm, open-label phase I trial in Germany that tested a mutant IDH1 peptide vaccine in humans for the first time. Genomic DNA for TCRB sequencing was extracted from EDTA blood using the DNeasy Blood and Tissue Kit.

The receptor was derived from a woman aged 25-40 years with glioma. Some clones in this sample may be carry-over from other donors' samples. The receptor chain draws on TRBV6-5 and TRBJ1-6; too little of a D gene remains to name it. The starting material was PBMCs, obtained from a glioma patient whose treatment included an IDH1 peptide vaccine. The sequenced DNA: TGTGCCACCGCGGCCGGTCTGGATAATTCACCCCTCCACTTT. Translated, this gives CATAAGLDNSPLHF.